This TCR beta chain came from a study of breast tumors, draining lymph nodes, adjacent tissues listed by TCRdb under 2016. About the investigation overall: In breast cancer patients, the study compared the TCR beta repertoires of tumor, adjacent nontumor tissue and axillary lymph nodes. In human breast cancer, the study set out to evaluate how tumor, surrounding tissue and draining lymph node repertoires relate to one another and whether T cells may move between these sites.

Sequencing took place on an Illumina HiSeq 2000. TCR beta chain libraries were generated through multiplex PCR amplification. High-throughput sequencing was used to analyze the amplified TCR beta chain products. The public reads were run again by TCRdb, first through fastp at Q25 and then through MiXCR, and only productive beta chains were kept. Each record represents a unique CDR3 protein, reported with the most common genes and DNA among its rows. For this sample the table gives approximately 120,000 distinct CDR3 sequences, of which 21% were detected only once. The top ten clonotypes cover 2% to 2.5% of the sample. Results and caveats for the whole study, not just this receptor: The data were judged consistent with most tumor T cells deriving from the lymph node and then expanding within tumor tissue. Tumors showed preferential V and J gene usage, and their T-cell repertoire diversity fell below that of lymph nodes yet above that of nontumor tissue. Tumor and nontumor tissue repertoires were significantly more similar in luminal-like than in basal-like breast cancer. Rather than being directly demonstrated, the conclusion that tumor T cells originate in lymph nodes was presented as consistent with a hypothesis.

CDR1 and CDR2 are drawn from the germline V gene (reference sequence): DFQATT, SNEGSKA. Unmatched junction bases come to 10, with V trimmed by 3 bases and J by 2 bases. Spanning cysteine to phenylalanine, the CDR3 consists of 15 amino acids. Just the 45-base CDR3 DNA is kept, in frame starting at base 1. This clonotype appeared many times. The clone's antigen remains unknown. No quality values exist for individual bases; no much larger clone is one base distant. Lymph node samples came from the axillary draining lymph nodes of breast cancer patients. This clonotype was obtained from a female donor with breast cancer. Some clones in this sample may be carry-over from other donors' samples. What was sequenced was axillary lymph node tissue. This chain joins TRBV20-1 to TRBJ2-7; 7 of the junction bases match TRBD1. CDR3 reads: CSARSMRDRAYEQYF. DNA sequence: TGCAGTGCTAGGTCGATGAGGGACAGAGCCTACGAGCAGTACTTC.